This T cell receptor (beta chain) appears in the sequencing data of a study of blood T cell repertoires in COVID-19. Study background: Sites in the United States, Italy and Spain provided acute and convalescent COVID-19 samples. PBMCs, B-cell-depleted T cells, or T cells provided the cDNA or gDNA that made up the material.

In the authors' methods: Using reference gene primer amplification, nucleated cell counts were estimated. TCRdb keeps only in-frame clones here, not all; method: immunoSEQ multiplex PCR. V, J and clone size were drawn from that table, and D and trimming were deduced from the DNA. This sample has fewer than 350,000 clones, with about 90% found just once. This receptor was obtained from a young woman with COVID-19, enrolled during active disease. The source material was peripheral blood.

The CDR3 sequence is CASSLREGANTGELFF. The CDR3 DNA follows: TGTGCCAGCAGCTTACGTGAGGGGGCGAACACCGGGGAGCTGTTTTTT. The V call is TRBV11-2, the J call TRBJ2-2; D is possibly TRBD1 (6 bases). Trimming left V 2 bases short and J 0 bases short, with 10 bases between. The CDR3 has 16 residues. CDR1 and CDR2 (germline): SGHAT, FQNNGV.